This T cell receptor beta chain derives from a study of Ad26.COV2.S vaccination and SARS-CoV-2 variants. The overall study: Trial arm assignment for the donor was COV1001 Ad26.COV2.S. Donor got 5x10^10 or 1x10^11 viral particles of Ad26.COV2.S. Study-wide points: Vaccine recipients surpassed placebo recipients in spike-specific TCR breadth. Responses of T cells in total may have been underestimated by the TCR breadth and depth analyses.

Treatment here: around 19 received Ad26.COV2.S at low or high dose, single or two shots; several received placebo; per-sample allocation not given. The investigators took samples on day 63 after the first vaccine or placebo injection. Data came from immunoSEQ multiplex PCR; TCRdb stores just in-frame clones and leaves some out. This table has 250,000 or so clones, roughly 85% appearing once. From germline, CDR1 is MNHEY and CDR2 SVGEGT. CDR3 length: 17 amino acids. The V end was cut by 6 bases, the J end by 0 bases, with 18 bases between. As regards this clone: Antigen: not known.

The V call is TRBV6-2 or TRBV6-3, the J call TRBJ2-1; tentatively, D is TRBD2 (6 bases). The clonotype comes from a person aged 18-60 years who received the Ad26.COV2.S COVID-19 vaccine or a placebo. The specimen comprised peripheral blood, sampled in a trial of Ad26.COV2.S vaccine versus placebo. The CDR3 here is CASSPPRAGPSYNEQFF. CDR3 nucleotides: TGTGCCAGCAGCCCCCCAAGAGCGGGCCCCTCCTACAATGAGCAGTTCTTC.